The 23 T cell receptor beta chains below all came from one sample that was sequenced in a study of early T cells in non-severe SARS-CoV-2 infection. MiXCR was run by TCRdb on the 5' RACE reads, yielding one entry per CDR3 protein. The sample records tens of thousands of distinct CDR3 sequences, 5% to 7% being singletons. Source material: whole blood. These receptors all come from an adult who was a healthcare worker with PCR-confirmed SARS-CoV-2 infection or an uninfected control (not recorded which).

This clonotype came up many times. V and J are TRBV20-1 and TRBJ2-5; 7 bases are a match to TRBD1. This CDR3 is built from 17 residues. Trimming cost V 3 bases and J 4 bases; bases outside gene matches: 17. Per germline, CDR1 DFQATT and CDR2 SNEGSKA (reference sequence). The CDR3 reads CSAREEYRGLGRETQYF. Written as DNA, the CDR3 is TGCAGTGCTAGGGAAGAATACAGGGGTTTGGGTCGAGAGACCCAGTACTTC.

A few counts support this clonotype. This rearrangement joins TRBV2 to TRBJ2-1, with 8 bases lining up with TRBD2. J was trimmed by 5 bases and V by 4 bases; bases with no gene match: 4. There are 14 residues in the CDR3. CDR1 and CDR2 from the germline V gene are SNHLY and FYNNEI. CDR3 coding DNA: TGTGCCAGCAGTGGGGGGACTAGTAACAATGAGCAGTTCTTC. Its translation is CASSGGTSNNEQFF.

The table lists this clonotype with a few counts. V is TRBV11-2 and J is TRBJ2-1, with D perhaps given as TRBD1 or TRBD2 (6 bases each). CDR3 length equals 15 residues. Germline V gives CDR1 SGHAT, CDR2 FQNNGV. Trimming removed 5 bases from V and 9 bases from J, with 20 bases in between. The CDR3 region is CASSPRGASNGEQFF. The CDR3 DNA reads as TGTGCCAGCAGCCCTAGGGGGGCCTCCAACGGTGAGCAGTTCTTC.

This clonotype was found a few times. The chain combines TRBV11-3 with TRBJ2-7; D gene unclear. The V and J ends lost 1 base and 3 bases respectively, with 13 bases between them. This CDR3 spans 15 amino acids. Germline-derived CDR1 and CDR2 are SGHNT and YENEEA. CDR3 bases: TGTGCCAGCAGCTTAGGCATCGGAGATTTCTACGAGCAGTACTTC. Translated, it gives CASSLGIGDFYEQYF.

This clonotype has a count of ten or more. This CDR3 reads CASSVGLGGYGYTF. CDR3 in DNA: TGTGCCAGCTCTGTGGGGCTGGGAGGCTATGGCTACACCTTC. This chain links TRBV6-5 with TRBJ1-2, with D possibly matching TRBD1 (5 bases). V was shortened by 8 bases and J by 4 bases, with 17 bases between the two germline ends. The CDR3 is 14 residues long. Per the germline V gene, CDR1 is MNHEY and CDR2 is SVGAGI.

This clonotype was seen repeatedly, ten times or more. V gene TRBV18 combines with J gene TRBJ2-1; TRBD2 aligns across 12 bases. Germline CDR1 KGHSH, CDR2 LQKENI. V was pared by 3 bases and J by 7 bases, with 4 bases of the junction left unmatched. This CDR3 region has 15 residues. CDR3 region: CASSPTSGSKNEQFF. The CDR3 DNA is TGTGCCAGCTCACCGACTAGCGGGAGTAAAAATGAGCAGTTCTTC.

This clonotype was counted ten times or more. The CDR3 loop is CSARDRQGVSYNEQFF. CDR3 in DNA: TGCAGTGCTAGAGATCGGCAGGGGGTTTCCTACAATGAGCAGTTCTTC. The chain uses TRBV20-1 and TRBJ2-1; 7 bases match TRBD1. The CDR3 covers 16 residues. Losses at the gene ends were 0 bases for V and 1 base for J; bases not matched to a gene: 6. Germline lookup yields CDR1 DFQATT and CDR2 SNEGSKA (reference sequence).

This chain connects TRBV7-2 to TRBJ1-6, with no clear D. The CDR3 consists of 14 residues. CDR1 and CDR2 from the germline V gene are SGHTA and FQGNSA. V gave up 3 bases and J gave up 18 bases, with 21 bases separating them. CDR3 sequence reads: CASSFSSRTPHPHF. CDR3 DNA: TGTGCCAGCAGCTTTAGTTCCAGGACTCCTCACCCCCACTTT.

This clonotype has a count of ten or more. The chain employs TRBV30 and TRBJ2-1; 9 nucleotides align to TRBD1. Germline V CDR1 and CDR2: GTSNPN, SVGIG (reference sequence). The CDR3 spans 18 residues. J was trimmed by 6 bases and V by 3 bases; bases with no gene match: 18. CDR3 sequence reads: CAWSPLRDRDRAINEQFF. CDR3 sequence (DNA): TGTGCCTGGAGCCCGCTTCGTGACCGGGACAGGGCTATCAATGAGCAGTTCTTC.

CDR3: CASSSSRDRGYNEQFF. The CDR3 DNA follows: TGTGCCAGCAGCTCAAGCCGGGACAGGGGGTACAATGAGCAGTTCTTC. The rearrangement joins TRBV9 to TRBJ2-1; 11 nucleotides align to TRBD1. Germline V gene data show CDR1 as SGDLS and CDR2 as YYNGEE. The CDR3 sequence is 16 residues long. The trim removed 4 bases at V and 4 bases at J, leaving 7 bases unmatched.

This clonotype has ten or more counts. This chain uses TRBV29-1 with TRBJ2-3; D gene uncertain. Germline CDR1 and CDR2: SQVTM and ANQGSEA. Trimming shortened V by 5 bases and J by 3 bases, and 12 bases separated the two germline ends. CDR3 length: 13 residues. In nucleotides, the CDR3 is TGCAGCGTTCTCAGCCAGCTAACAGATACGCAGTATTTT. This encodes CSVLSQLTDTQYF.

In this sample, this clonotype turned up a few times. This CDR3 is CASSLLGQSSYEQYF. Written as DNA, the CDR3 is TGTGCCAGCAGCTTATTGGGTCAGAGCTCCTACGAGCAGTACTTC. The gene calls are TRBV7-8 and TRBJ2-7; no clear D gene. Looked up from germline, CDR1 is SGHVS and CDR2 is FQNEAQ. The CDR3 is 15 residues long. V lost 2 bases to trimming and J lost 0 bases, with 11 bases between them. Using reference TRBV7-8 and TRBJ2-7 for the parts outside the CDR3, the full variable domain is GAGVSQSPRYKVAKRGQDVALRCDPISGHVSLFWYQQALGQGPEFLTYFQNEAQLDKSGLPSDRFFAERPEGSVSTLKIQRTQQEDSAVYLCASSLLGQSSYEQYFGPGTRLTVT.

This clonotype came up a few times. The V and J genes are TRBV20-1 and TRBJ2-1; TRBD2 agrees at 8 bases. Germline lookup yields CDR1 DFQATT and CDR2 SNEGSKA (reference sequence). The length of the CDR3 is 15 residues. With V trimmed by 3 bases and J by 3 bases, 7 bases remained unmatched. The CDR3: CSASKRGLVYNEQFF. The CDR3, as DNA: TGCAGTGCTAGTAAACGGGGACTAGTCTACAATGAGCAGTTCTTC.

This clonotype came up a few times. The chain carries TRBV3-1 and TRBJ2-2; D may match TRBD1 or TRBD2 (6 bases each). V shed 4 bases and J shed 4 bases, with 10 bases lying between them. CDR1 LGHDT and CDR2 YNNKEL come from the germline V gene (reference sequence). The CDR3 length is 14 residues. CDR3 protein: CASSLTGATGELFF. The CDR3 DNA follows: TGTGCCAGCAGCCTCACGGGGGCCACCGGGGAGCTGTTTTTT.

This clonotype was found a few times. V usage is TRBV20-1 and J usage is TRBJ2-5; D is ambiguous. This CDR3 contains 10 residues. CDR1 and CDR2 from the germline V gene are DFQATT and SNEGSKA (reference sequence). Trimming stripped 7 bases from V and 0 bases from J, with 3 bases between. The CDR3 sequence: CSGYQETQYF. The CDR3 nucleotides are TGCAGTGGGTACCAAGAGACCCAGTACTTC.

By frequency in the sample, this clonotype is medium-sized. This rearrangement joins TRBV6-1 to TRBJ2-7, with 9 bases identical to TRBD1. CDR1 MNHNS and CDR2 SASEGT come from the germline V gene. V trimming: 4 bases; J trimming: 1 base; junction bases outside the gene matches: 5. This CDR3 is built from 15 residues. CDR3 loop: CASSAFGQGSYEQYF. For the CDR3, the DNA is TGTGCCAGCAGTGCTTTCGGACAGGGGTCCTACGAGCAGTACTTC.

This clonotype appeared a few times. This rearrangement joins TRBV20-1 to TRBJ2-5; TRBD1 matches at 7 bases. CDR3 length: 12 residues. The V gene's germline CDR1 is DFQATT and CDR2 SNEGSKA (reference sequence). Losses at the gene ends were 5 bases for V and 5 bases for J; bases not matched to a gene: 5. CDR3 bases: TGCAGTGCTTGGAGACAGGGCGAGACCCAGTACTTC. It encodes CSAWRQGETQYF.

This clonotype was recorded at least ten times. V gene TRBV6-1 combines with J gene TRBJ2-7, with unresolved D. The germline gives CDR1 MNHNS, CDR2 SASEGT. This CDR3 comprises 12 residues. V gave up 2 bases and J gave up 4 bases, with 6 bases separating them. The CDR3, as DNA: TGTGCCAGCAGTGAACAGGAGTACGAGCAGTACTTC. As protein: CASSEQEYEQYF.

This clonotype was picked up a small number of times. The V and J genes are TRBV7-9 and TRBJ2-3; D is possibly TRBD2 (7 bases). The V and J ends lost 5 bases and 2 bases respectively, with 17 bases between them. The CDR3 consists of 16 residues. Germline V lookup: CDR1 SEHNR, CDR2 FQNEAQ (reference sequence). CDR3 DNA sequence: TGTGCCAGCAGCGACCCCGCGGGGGCCGACACAGATACGCAGTATTTT. It specifies CASSDPAGADTDTQYF.

This clonotype was found a few times. The rearrangement uses TRBV6-2 or TRBV6-3 and TRBJ2-7; D may be TRBD1 or TRBD2 (6 bases each). Germline CDR1 reads MNHEY; CDR2 reads SVGEGT. Trimming removed 0 bases at V and 3 bases at J, with 12 bases between. The CDR3 is 15 residues long. CDR3 loop: CASSYSRGTFYEQYF. DNA of the CDR3: TGTGCCAGCAGTTACTCGAGGGGGACTTTCTACGAGCAGTACTTC.

This clonotype was picked up a small number of times. The gene calls are TRBV5-1 and TRBJ2-1, with 9 bases that match TRBD1. CDR3 length: 15 residues. Germline V gene sequence: CDR1 SGHRS, CDR2 YFSETQ. The junction had 9 bases not matched to a gene; V was cut back by 4 bases and J by 7 bases. CDR3 residues: CASSPGTGPLNEQFF. CDR3 in DNA: TGCGCCAGCAGCCCCGGGACAGGGCCATTGAATGAGCAGTTCTTC.

This clonotype turned up a few times. The chain employs TRBV7-9 and TRBJ2-6; D is ambiguous. The germline V and J ends were trimmed by 2 bases and 2 bases, with 4 bases remaining between them. The germline V gene encodes CDR1 SEHNR and CDR2 FQNEAQ (reference sequence). The CDR3 totals 14 residues. CDR3 residues: CASSLNTGANVLTF. The DNA of the CDR3 is TGTGCCAGCAGCTTAAACACTGGGGCCAACGTCCTGACTTTC.

The rearrangement uses TRBV7-2 and TRBJ2-7; 7 bases agree with TRBD2. Trimming at V came to 5 bases and at J to 2 bases, leaving 3 bases not matched to a gene. This CDR3 region has 13 residues. Germline V gives CDR1 SGHTA, CDR2 FQGNSA. In nucleotides, the CDR3 is TGTGCCAGCAGCACCGGGACTACCTACGAGCAGTACTTC. Translated: CASSTGTTYEQYF.